What follows are 20 T cell receptor beta chains derived from one specimen sequenced in a study of metastatic and nonmetastatic thyroid tumors. Until they underwent thyroid surgery, no patient had received any treatment. Using MiXCR, TCRdb reanalyzed the PCR reads. Of 20,000 or so clones listed, around a quarter were seen once; the top ten hold around 5.6%. Sequencing was done on a sample of blood. The source of these receptors is a female donor with papillary thyroid cancer or a benign thyroid nodule (not recorded which). Some clones in this sample may be carry-over from other donors' samples.

This clone appeared many times. The CDR3 region has the DNA TGTGCCAGCAGCTCCACCGGGACCCCCTACAATGAGCAGTTCTTC. This codes for CASSSTGTPYNEQFF. This chain connects TRBV7-9 to TRBJ2-1, with D perhaps matching TRBD1 or TRBD2 (5 bases each). The CDR3 totals 15 residues. Deletions cut 4 bases from V and 2 bases from J, with 12 bases between. CDR1 SEHNR and CDR2 FQNEAQ come from the germline V gene (reference sequence).

This clone has a handful of counts. This chain joins TRBV6-2 or TRBV6-3 and TRBJ2-7; perhaps TRBD2 as D (6 bases). The germline gives CDR1 MNHEY, CDR2 SVGEGT. Deletions cut 2 bases from V and 4 bases from J, with 12 bases between. The CDR3 runs 14 residues. The CDR3 loop reads CASSYGGLQYEQYF. The DNA for the CDR3 is TGTGCCAGCAGTTACGGGGGACTCCAATACGAGCAGTACTTC.

J is TRBJ1-1 and V is TRBV6-9; 10 positions agree with TRBD1. J was trimmed by 0 bases and V by 7 bases; bases with no gene match: 11. CDR1 is MNHGY and CDR2 is SVAAGI in the germline V gene. The length of the CDR3 is 17 residues. The CDR3 bases are TGTGCCAGCAACCACGACAGGGGGCGGTTTGTGAACACTGAAGCTTTCTTT. Translation: CASNHDRGRFVNTEAFF.

This clone qualifies as medium-sized. This chain joins TRBV2 and TRBJ2-7; TRBD2 matches at 8 bases. V lost 6 bases and J lost 5; bases outside the gene matches: 6. Germline V gene data show CDR1 as SNHLY and CDR2 as FYNNEI. The CDR3 extends over 13 amino acids. CDR3 bases: TGTGCCAGCAGCCCTCTAGCGGGCAACGAGCAGTACTTC. Translation: CASSPLAGNEQYF. The full variable domain, with the rest looked up from reference TRBV2 and TRBJ2-7, is EPEVTQTPSHQVTQMGQEVILRCVPISNHLYFYWYRQILGQKVEFLVSFYNNEISEKSEIFDDQFSVERPDGSNFTLKIRSTKLEDSAMYFCASSPLAGNEQYFGPGTRLTVT.

The rearrangement joins TRBV20-1 to TRBJ2-7, with D perhaps matching TRBD2 (6 bases). Germline CDR1 reads DFQATT; CDR2 reads SNEGSKA (reference sequence). The CDR3 has 13 residues. Trimming left V 1 base short and J 4 bases short, with 11 bases between. The DNA of the CDR3 is TGCAGTGCTAGAGTAACGGGAGCTTACGAGCAGTACTTC. This gives the protein CSARVTGAYEQYF.

On this clone itself: One junction end disagrees with the germline gene, perhaps due to a read error. The rearrangement links TRBV20-1 to TRBJ2-3; 13 bases align to TRBD2. This CDR3 comprises 18 residues. Germline V gene sequence: CDR1 DFQATT, CDR2 SNEGSKA (reference sequence). Here the CDR3 DNA reads TGCAGTGCCAGAGAGGGGGCACTAGCGGGAGGGCCTACAGATACGCAGTATTTT. It translates to CSAREGALAGGPTDTQYF.

The chain is built from TRBV28 and TRBJ1-4; D not certain. CDR1 and CDR2 (germline): MDHEN, SYDVKM. This CDR3 is built from 17 residues. V was clipped by 6 bases and J by 8 bases, with 25 bases between them. In nucleotides, the CDR3 is TGTGCCAGCAGGGCGTACCGGAACGTCCTTGATCGCGAAAAACTGTTTTTT. Amino acids: CASRAYRNVLDREKLFF. Full variable domain (outside the CDR3, taken from reference TRBV28 and TRBJ1-4): DVKVTQSSRYLVKRTGEKVFLECVQDMDHENMFWYRQDPGLGLRLIYFSYDVKMKEKGDIPEGYSVSREKKERFSLILESASTNQTSMYLCASRAYRNVLDREKLFFGSGTQLSVL.

At least ten counts were recorded for this clone. The chain is built from TRBV20-1 and TRBJ1-6; 8 bases map to TRBD1. The CDR3 is 15 amino acids. Germline trimming cut 1 base from V and 8 bases from J; bases unmatched to any gene: 7. CDR1 and CDR2 (germline): DFQATT, SNEGSKA (reference sequence). CDR3 in DNA: TGCAGTGCTAGAGTGGGGACAGGATCCTATTCACCCCTCCACTTT. Translating gives CSARVGTGSYSPLHF.

Sample share makes this clone medium-sized. The rearrangement links TRBV6-1 to TRBJ1-3; 9 bases agree with TRBD1. CDR1 and CDR2 (germline): MNHNS, SASEGT. This CDR3 region has 15 residues. Trimming took 10 bases from V and 1 from J; bases not matched to a gene: 8. The CDR3 region is CAIWTGTGSGNTIYF. The CDR3 DNA reads as TGTGCCATCTGGACCGGGACAGGGTCTGGAAACACCATATATTTT.

The chain carries TRBV6-1 and TRBJ1-6; tentative D call: TRBD1 (5 bases). Trimming cost V 5 bases and J 5 bases, with 10 bases left between them. CDR1 and CDR2 (germline): MNHNS, SASEGT. CDR3 length: 14 residues. The CDR3 nucleotides read TGTGCCAGCAGTCCCCCGGGGGATAATTCACCCCTCCACTTT. Translation gives CASSPPGDNSPLHF.

The chain uses TRBV30 and TRBJ2-1, with 9 bases matching TRBD2. Germline trimming cut 4 bases from V and 5 bases from J; bases unmatched to any gene: 9. The CDR3 runs 15 residues. Germline V CDR1 and CDR2: GTSNPN, SVGIG (reference sequence). The CDR3 bases are TGTGCCTGGAATGTAAGAGCGGGAGGACACAATGAGCAGTTCTTC. This gives the protein CAWNVRAGGHNEQFF.

This clone is termed medium-sized. As DNA, the CDR3 is TGTGCCAGTAGTATGGGGGGGGCCAACGTCCTGACTTTC. Amino acids: CASSMGGANVLTF. V usage is TRBV19 and J usage is TRBJ2-6, with D unresolved. The CDR3 totals 13 residues. The germline V and J ends were trimmed by 3 bases and 4 bases, with 4 bases remaining between them. Germline CDR1 and CDR2: LNHDA and SQIVND (reference sequence).

This clone was detected only a few times. The same CDR3 arises from other DNA sequences in this sample as well. The V and J genes are TRBV4-2 and TRBJ2-6; 7 nucleotides agree with TRBD2. Trimming cost V 4 bases and J 0 bases; bases outside gene matches: 3. CDR1 and CDR2 (germline): LGHNA, YNFKEQ. This CDR3 is built from 16 residues. This CDR3 reads CASSPTSSSGANVLTF. In DNA form, the CDR3 reads TGTGCCAGCAGCCCGACTAGCAGCTCTGGGGCCAACGTCCTGACTTTC.

V usage is TRBV28 and J usage is TRBJ1-6; 7 positions match TRBD1. From germline, CDR1 is MDHEN and CDR2 SYDVKM. There are 15 residues in the CDR3. V shed 5 bases, J shed 7 bases, and the junction held 8 bases outside the gene matches. Here the CDR3 reads CASSPTQGGNSPLHF. The DNA of the CDR3 is TGTGCCAGCAGTCCGACGCAGGGGGGGAATTCACCCCTCCACTTT.

This clone was detected many times. The V gene is TRBV20-1, the J gene TRBJ2-3, with 11 bases identical to TRBD1. Germline V CDR1 and CDR2: DFQATT, SNEGSKA (reference sequence). V lost 5 bases, J lost 6 bases, and 7 bases stayed unmatched. The CDR3 spans 14 residues. Written as DNA, the CDR3 is TGCAGTGCTCCGGGACAGGGGGTTTCGGATACGCAGTATTTT. It translates to CSAPGQGVSDTQYF.

Many counts were recorded for this clone. The rearrangement joins TRBV20-1 to TRBJ2-3, with D perhaps matching TRBD2 (5 bases). CDR1 and CDR2 (germline): DFQATT, SNEGSKA (reference sequence). V was cut by 3 bases and J by 6 bases, with 13 bases left in between. The CDR3 length is 13 residues. The CDR3 DNA reads TGCAGTGCTAGCCTAGGGAGTTTCGATACGCAGTATTTT. Amino acid sequence: CSASLGSFDTQYF.

The J gene is TRBJ2-1, the V gene TRBV24-1, with D possibly matching TRBD1 (5 bases). Trimming left V 2 bases short and J 10 bases short, with 8 bases between. The CDR3 is 12 residues long. Germline V lookup: CDR1 KGHDR, CDR2 SFDVKD. CDR3 loop: CATSDSWTEQFF. CDR3 sequence (DNA): TGTGCCACCAGTGATTCTTGGACAGAGCAGTTCTTC.

Ten or more counts support this clone. V usage is TRBV2 and J usage is TRBJ2-1; 12 bases align to TRBD2. The CDR3 is 14 residues long. The V and J ends lost 4 bases and 7 bases, in that order; junction bases with no gene match: 2. Germline CDR1 and CDR2: SNHLY and FYNNEI. CDR3 loop: CASSGTSGTNEQFF. The CDR3 bases are TGTGCCAGCAGTGGGACTAGCGGGACGAATGAGCAGTTCTTC.

The chain links TRBV30 to TRBJ1-1; 7 bases align to TRBD1. V lost 1 base and J lost 3; bases outside the gene matches: 5. The germline CDR1 and CDR2 sequences are GTSNPN and SVGIG (reference sequence). The CDR3 is 14 residues long. The CDR3 sequence: CAWSAHRGYTEAFF. CDR3 in DNA: TGTGCCTGGAGTGCCCACAGGGGCTACACTGAAGCTTTCTTT.

The chain carries TRBV6-1 and TRBJ1-2, with TRBD1 matching 10 bases. The CDR3 has 13 residues. J lost 6 bases, V lost 8 bases, and 6 bases had no gene match. CDR1 is MNHNS, CDR2 SASEGT, per germline. CDR3 residues: CASFVGTGDGYTF. In nucleotides, the CDR3 is TGTGCCAGCTTTGTGGGGACAGGGGATGGCTACACCTTC.